Listed below are T cell receptor beta chains from one sample, sequenced in a study of blood T cell repertoires in COVID-19. Clones were read by immunoSEQ multiplex PCR, and TCRdb kept only the in-frame ones, dropping some. Among approximately 140,000 clones listed, approximately 84% were seen once. Sequencing was carried out using peripheral blood. The receptors come from a woman of 80 years or more with acute or convalescent COVID-19. Each CDR3 is given with its conserved first and last residue. The order of the fields is V gene, J gene, clone size, D gene, CDR3 protein, CDR3 DNA. A D gene is named only where the DNA matches it firmly. Expanded clones get a size class; other rows say once, few or many, or leave the size out.

TRBV5-1	TRBJ2-5	-	TRBD2	CASSSKLAELQETQYF	TGCGCCAGCAGCTCAAAACTAGCGGAGCTCCAAGAGACCCAGTACTTC
TRBV19	TRBJ1-5	-	-	CASSTYIASNQPQHF	TGTGCCAGTAGTACTTACATCGCTAGCAATCAGCCCCAGCATTTT
TRBV7-9	TRBJ2-5	-	TRBD1	CASSLGQGVVGETQYF	TGTGCCAGCAGCTTAGGACAGGGGGTTGTTGGAGAGACCCAGTACTTC
TRBV20-1	TRBJ2-1	-	TRBD2	CSASGRGEQFF	TGCAGTGCTAGCGGGAGGGGTGAGCAGTTCTTC
TRBV9	TRBJ1-2	once	TRBD1	CASSRDRVDGYTF	TGTGCCAGCAGCAGGGACAGGGTCGACGGCTACACCTTC
TRBV7-8	TRBJ1-1	-	-	CASSLGQGSNTEAFF	TGTGCCAGCAGCTTAGGGCAGGGCTCGAACACTGAAGCTTTCTTT
TRBV27	TRBJ1-5	-	-	CASSLGANQPQHF	TGTGCCAGCAGTTTAGGGGCAAATCAGCCCCAGCATTTT
TRBV6-2/TRBV6-3	TRBJ2-7	-	-	CASSYFGYEQYF	TGTGCCAGCAGTTACTTCGGTTACGAGCAGTACTTC
TRBV12-5	TRBJ1-5	-	-	CASGLDIHSNQPQHF	TGTGCTAGTGGTTTGGACATTCATAGCAATCAGCCCCAGCATTTT
TRBV3-1/TRBV3-2	TRBJ2-2	-	TRBD2	CASSQQGLAGFQGTGELFF	TGTGCCAGCAGCCAACAGGGACTAGCGGGATTTCAAGGCACCGGGGAGCTGTTTTTT
TRBV7-2	TRBJ2-1	few	TRBD2	CASSRGTSGYNEQFF	TGTGCCAGCAGCCGCGGGACTAGCGGATACAATGAGCAGTTCTTC
TRBV5-6	TRBJ1-1	-	TRBD1	CASSLMTGSMNTEAFF	TGTGCCAGCAGCTTAATGACAGGGTCCATGAACACTGAAGCTTTCTTT
TRBV19	TRBJ1-2	once	-	CASSIRDYGYTF	TGTGCCAGTAGTATCAGGGATTATGGCTACACCTTC
TRBV7-6	TRBJ2-1	-	-	CASSPYSYNEQFF	TGTGCCAGCAGCCCCTATTCCTACAATGAGCAGTTCTTC
TRBV9	TRBJ1-5	-	TRBD1	CASSVGPLGGHQHF	TGTGCCAGCAGCGTGGGACCATTAGGGGGCCACCAGCATTTT
TRBV7-2	TRBJ2-2	-	-	CASSLSGQTGELFF	TGTGCCAGCAGCTTATCTGGACAGACCGGGGAGCTGTTTTTT
TRBV5-4	TRBJ2-7	-	-	CASRGDTSSYEQYF	TGTGCCAGCCGGGGAGACACGAGCTCCTACGAGCAGTACTTC
TRBV10-3	TRBJ1-6	-	-	CAISEGEGSPLHF	TGTGCCATCAGTGAAGGGGAGGGGTCACCCCTCCACTTT
TRBV24-1	TRBJ1-4	-	-	CATSELPGTPINEKLFF	TGTGCCACCAGTGAGCTCCCCGGGACACCGATAAACGAAAAACTGTTTTTT
TRBV7-2	TRBJ2-5	-	TRBD1	CASSFSTGGRRETQYF	TGTGCCAGCAGCTTCTCTACAGGGGGCCGGCGGGAGACCCAGTACTTC
TRBV11-2	TRBJ1-4	-	-	CASSERRAGEKLFF	TGTGCCAGCAGCGAAAGGCGAGCGGGTGAAAAACTGTTTTTT
TRBV29-1	TRBJ1-2	-	-	CSVEEIDRQRGGYGYTF	TGCAGCGTTGAAGAAATAGACAGGCAGAGGGGTGGCTATGGCTACACCTTC
TRBV21-1	TRBJ2-4	few	-	CASSKARGHRAKNIQYF	TGTGCCAGCAGCAAAGCGCGAGGGCATAGGGCCAAAAACATTCAGTACTTC
TRBV6-5	TRBJ1-6	-	-	CASSSPGRTSPLHF	TGTGCCAGCAGTTCCCCCGGGAGGACTTCACCCCTCCACTTT
TRBV5-1	TRBJ2-2	-	-	CASSPTRQEAPGELFF	TGCGCCAGCAGCCCAACTCGACAGGAGGCCCCCGGGGAGCTGTTTTTT
TRBV6-5	TRBJ2-3	-	-	CASSYSTGVRSDTQYF	TGTGCCAGCAGTTACTCGACAGGAGTGAGGTCAGATACGCAGTATTTT
TRBV7-2	TRBJ2-7	-	-	CASSLASAFEQYF	TGTGCCAGCAGCTTAGCGAGCGCTTTCGAGCAGTACTTC
TRBV27	TRBJ1-5	-	TRBD1	CASSFGQGANQPQHF	TGTGCCAGCAGTTTTGGTCAGGGGGCAAATCAGCCCCAGCATTTT
TRBV19	TRBJ2-2	few	TRBD2	CASERGDHTGELFF	TGTGCCAGTGAACGGGGGGATCACACCGGGGAGCTGTTTTTT
TRBV5-6	TRBJ1-1	-	-	CASSLVAGRYTEAFF	TGTGCCAGCAGCTTGGTCGCGGGGAGGTACACTGAAGCTTTCTTT
TRBV4-3	TRBJ1-4	-	-	CASSQEPGSNEKLFF	TGCGCCAGCAGCCAAGAACCCGGGTCTAATGAAAAACTGTTTTTT
TRBV10-3	TRBJ2-7	-	TRBD1	CAISELTGVDEQYF	TGTGCCATCAGTGAGCTGACAGGGGTAGATGAGCAGTACTTC
TRBV5-1	TRBJ2-3	-	-	CASSLAGVTDTQYF	TGCGCCAGCAGCTTGGCGGGAGTCACAGATACGCAGTATTTT
TRBV2	TRBJ2-2	-	-	CASSGFGETGELFF	TGTGCCAGCAGTGGTTTTGGGGAGACCGGGGAGCTGTTTTTT
TRBV30	TRBJ1-1	-	-	CAWSGRATTNTEAFF	TGTGCCTGGAGTGGGCGTGCGACAACGAACACTGAAGCTTTCTTT
TRBV29-1	TRBJ1-2	medium-sized	-	CSVLGEGYGYTF	TGCAGCGTTCTGGGGGAGGGCTATGGCTACACCTTC
TRBV7-2	TRBJ1-3	-	-	CASSPQGVRGNTIYF	TGTGCCAGCAGCCCACAGGGTGTTCGTGGAAACACCATATATTTT
TRBV6-1	TRBJ2-3	-	-	CASSEDGVVSDTQYF	TGTGCCAGCAGTGAAGATGGAGTGGTATCAGATACGCAGTATTTT
TRBV5-4	TRBJ2-1	-	-	CASRDNRYNEQFF	TGTGCCAGCAGAGACAATAGATACAATGAGCAGTTCTTC
TRBV5-5	TRBJ2-3	-	TRBD2	CASSLAASGVSTDTQYF	TGTGCCAGCAGCTTGGCGGCTAGCGGGGTTAGCACAGATACGCAGTATTTT
TRBV4-1	TRBJ2-7	-	TRBD2	CASSQAAGGYEQYF	TGCGCCAGCAGCCAAGCGGCGGGGGGCTACGAGCAGTACTTC
TRBV7-2	TRBJ2-2	-	TRBD2	CASSPRDYPNTGELFF	TGTGCCAGCAGCCCCCGGGACTACCCGAACACCGGGGAGCTGTTTTTT